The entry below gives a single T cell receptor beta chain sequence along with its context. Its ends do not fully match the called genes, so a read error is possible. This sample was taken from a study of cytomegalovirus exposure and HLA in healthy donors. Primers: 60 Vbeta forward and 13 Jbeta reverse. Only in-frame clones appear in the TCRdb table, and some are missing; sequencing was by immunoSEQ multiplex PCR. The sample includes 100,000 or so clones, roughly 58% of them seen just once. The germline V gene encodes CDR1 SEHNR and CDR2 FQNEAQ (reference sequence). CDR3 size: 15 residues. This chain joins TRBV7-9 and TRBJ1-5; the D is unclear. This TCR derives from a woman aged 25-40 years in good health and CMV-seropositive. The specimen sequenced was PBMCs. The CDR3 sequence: CSSSPGVRADQPQHF. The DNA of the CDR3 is TGTTCCAGCAGCCCCGGGGTGAGGGCGGACCAGCCCCAGCATTTT. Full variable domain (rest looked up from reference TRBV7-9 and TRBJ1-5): DTGVSQNPRHKITKRGQNVTFRCDPISEHNRLYWYRQTLGQGPEFLTYFQNEAQLEKSRLLSDRFSAERPKGSFSTLEIQRTEQGDSAMYLCSSSPGVRADQPQHFGDGTRLSIL.